This record looks at one T cell receptor beta chain sequence and its context. The target antigen is unknown. Trimming removed 4 bases from V and 10 bases from J, with 13 bases in between. Germline values: CDR1 SNHLY, CDR2 FYNNEI. The CDR3 is 12 amino acids. The sample comes from a study of follicular helper T cells after annual influenza vaccination. Broader study findings: Just roughly 9-22% of cells analyzed had recovered productive TCRB sequences.

The assay was immunoSEQ multiplex PCR, and TCRdb's table has in-frame clones only and misses some. In the table there are 9,000 to 10,000 clones, 80% to 85% of which are singletons. The time point here: 2013-2014 season, 7 days after vaccination. Sequencing used CXCR5- memory CD4+ T cells sorted from blood, obtained 7 days after influenza vaccination. This TCR came from an adult who received the influenza vaccine. This chain joins TRBV2 and TRBJ1-2, with D possibly being TRBD1 (6 bases). CDR3 nucleotides: TGTGCCAGCAGTGGGCAGGGGTGGGACTACACCTTC. The encoded protein is CASSGQGWDYTF.